This TCR beta chain is drawn from a study of patients and donors after allogeneic stem cell transplantation. Germline assignment: CDR1 SGHTA and CDR2 FQGNSA. The CDR3 consists of 14 residues. With V trimmed by 1 base and J by 11 bases, 7 bases remained unmatched. TCRdb recomputed calls from the RT-PCR reads with MiXCR, one row per CDR3 protein. The sample has 190,000 or so distinct CDR3 sequences; 35% to 45% are singletons. The sequenced sample was blood, either unsorted or a sorted T cell fraction (not recorded which). The sequence came from a human donor who was either an allogeneic HSCT recipient or a stem cell or donor lymphocyte infusion donor (not recorded which). It is not recorded whose cells these are; they may come from a transplant donor. The V gene is TRBV7-2, the J gene TRBJ2-1, with 8 nucleotides matching TRBD2. This CDR3 reads CASSLVAGPPQQFF. DNA for the CDR3: TGTGCCAGCAGCTTAGTAGCGGGGCCGCCTCAGCAGTTCTTC.